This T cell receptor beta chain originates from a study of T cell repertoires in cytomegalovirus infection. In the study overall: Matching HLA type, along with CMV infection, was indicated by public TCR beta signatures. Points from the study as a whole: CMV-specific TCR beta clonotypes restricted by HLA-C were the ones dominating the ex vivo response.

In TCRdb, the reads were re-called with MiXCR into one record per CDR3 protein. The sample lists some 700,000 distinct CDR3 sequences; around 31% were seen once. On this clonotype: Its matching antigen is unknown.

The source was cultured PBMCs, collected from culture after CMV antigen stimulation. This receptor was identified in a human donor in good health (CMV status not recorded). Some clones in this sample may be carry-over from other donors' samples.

The CDR3 loop reads CSVGDRGGVGTDTQYF. The CDR3 nucleotides read TGCAGTGTGGGGGACCGGGGGGGGGTTGGGACAGATACGCAGTATTTT. The V gene is TRBV20-1, the J gene TRBJ2-3; 8 bases match TRBD2. Germline V gene lookup returns CDR1 DFQATT and CDR2 SNEGSKA (reference sequence). This CDR3 is built from 16 residues. V lost 7 bases, J lost 3 bases, and 15 bases stayed unmatched.